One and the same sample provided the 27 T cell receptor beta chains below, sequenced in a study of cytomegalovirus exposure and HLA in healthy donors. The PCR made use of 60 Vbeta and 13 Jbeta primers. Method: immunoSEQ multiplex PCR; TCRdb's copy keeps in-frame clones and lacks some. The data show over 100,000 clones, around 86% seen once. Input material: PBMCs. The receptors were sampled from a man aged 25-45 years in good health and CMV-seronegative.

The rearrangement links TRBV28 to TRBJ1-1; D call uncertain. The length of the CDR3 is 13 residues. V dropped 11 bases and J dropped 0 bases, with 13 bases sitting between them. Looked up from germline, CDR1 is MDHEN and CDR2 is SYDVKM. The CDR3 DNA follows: TGTGCCGGTAAAGATCAGATGAACACTGAAGCTTTCTTT. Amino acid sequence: CAGKDQMNTEAFF.

This chain's CDR3 is CASSVAGGWAYNEQFF. The CDR3 DNA reads as TGTGCCAGCAGCGTAGCGGGAGGGTGGGCCTACAATGAGCAGTTCTTC. The chain uses TRBV9 and TRBJ2-1; 8 bases agree with TRBD2. The CDR3 has 16 amino acids. Trimming cost V 0 bases and J 2 bases; bases outside gene matches: 4. Germline values: CDR1 SGDLS, CDR2 YYNGEE.

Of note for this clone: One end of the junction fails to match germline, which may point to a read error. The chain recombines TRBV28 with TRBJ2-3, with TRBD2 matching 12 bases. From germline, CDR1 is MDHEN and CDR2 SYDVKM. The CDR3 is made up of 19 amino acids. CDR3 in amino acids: CASDPRAGKTSGGTDTQYF. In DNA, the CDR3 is TGTGCCAGCGACCCTAGGGCAGGAAAGACTAGCGGGGGCACGGATACGCAGTATTTT. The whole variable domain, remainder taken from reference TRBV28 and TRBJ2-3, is DVKVTQSSRYLVKRTGEKVFLECVQDMDHENMFWYRQDPGLGLRLIYFSYDVKMKEKGDIPEGYSVSREKKERFSLILESASTNQTSMYLCASDPRAGKTSGGTDTQYFGPGTRLTVL.

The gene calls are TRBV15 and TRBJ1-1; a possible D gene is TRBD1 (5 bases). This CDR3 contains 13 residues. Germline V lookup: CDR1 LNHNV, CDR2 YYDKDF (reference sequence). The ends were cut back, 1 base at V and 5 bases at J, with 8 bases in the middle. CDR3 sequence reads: CATSRGGGTEAFF. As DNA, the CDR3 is TGTGCCACCAGCAGAGGGGGGGGGACTGAAGCTTTCTTT.

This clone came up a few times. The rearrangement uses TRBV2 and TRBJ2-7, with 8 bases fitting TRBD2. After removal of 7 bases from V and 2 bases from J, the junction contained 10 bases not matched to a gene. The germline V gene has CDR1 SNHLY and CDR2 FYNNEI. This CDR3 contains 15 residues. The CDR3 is CASIIRAGAPYEQYF. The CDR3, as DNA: TGTGCCAGCATCATAAGAGCGGGGGCCCCCTACGAGCAGTACTTC.

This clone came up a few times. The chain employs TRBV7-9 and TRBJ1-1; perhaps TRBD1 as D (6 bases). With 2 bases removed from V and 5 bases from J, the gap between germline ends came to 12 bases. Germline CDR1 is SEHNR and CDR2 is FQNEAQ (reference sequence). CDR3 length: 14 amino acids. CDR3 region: CASSLMSQGTEAFF. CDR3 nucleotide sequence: TGTGCCAGCAGCTTAATGAGCCAGGGGACTGAAGCTTTCTTT. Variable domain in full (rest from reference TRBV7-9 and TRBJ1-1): DTGVSQNPRHKITKRGQNVTFRCDPISEHNRLYWYRQTLGQGPEFLTYFQNEAQLEKSRLLSDRFSAERPKGSFSTLEIQRTEQGDSAMYLCASSLMSQGTEAFFGQGTRLTVV.

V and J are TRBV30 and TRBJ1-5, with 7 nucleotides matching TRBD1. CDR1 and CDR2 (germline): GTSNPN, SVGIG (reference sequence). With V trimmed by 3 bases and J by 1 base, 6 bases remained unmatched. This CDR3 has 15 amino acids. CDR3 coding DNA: TGTGCCTGGAGCCCGGGACAGTTAAGCAATCAGCCCCAGCATTTT. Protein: CAWSPGQLSNQPQHF. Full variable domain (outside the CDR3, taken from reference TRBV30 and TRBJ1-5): SQTIHQWPATLVQPVGSPLSLECTVEGTSNPNLYWYRQAAGRGLQLLFYSVGIGQISSEVPQNLSASRPQDRQFILSSKKLLLSDSGFYLCAWSPGQLSNQPQHFGDGTRLSIL.

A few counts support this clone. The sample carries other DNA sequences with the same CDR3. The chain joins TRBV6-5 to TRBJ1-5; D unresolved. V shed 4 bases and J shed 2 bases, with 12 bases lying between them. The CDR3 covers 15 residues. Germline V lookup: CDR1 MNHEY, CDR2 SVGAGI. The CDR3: CASSSGSGGNQPQHF. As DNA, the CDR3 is TGTGCCAGCAGTTCGGGCAGCGGTGGCAATCAGCCCCAGCATTTT.

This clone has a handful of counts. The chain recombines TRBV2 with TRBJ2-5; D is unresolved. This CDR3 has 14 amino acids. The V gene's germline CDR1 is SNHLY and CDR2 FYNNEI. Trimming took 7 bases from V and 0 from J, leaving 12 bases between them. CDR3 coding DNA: TGTGCCAGCAAGCCTCAACAGTACCAAGAGACCCAGTACTTC. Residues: CASKPQQYQETQYF.

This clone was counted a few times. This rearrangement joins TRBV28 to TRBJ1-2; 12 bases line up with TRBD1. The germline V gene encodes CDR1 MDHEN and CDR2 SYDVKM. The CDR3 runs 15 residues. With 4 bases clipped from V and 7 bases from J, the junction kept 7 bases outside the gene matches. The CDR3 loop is CASSSPGTGGTGYTF. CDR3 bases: TGTGCCAGCAGTTCCCCAGGGACAGGGGGCACTGGCTACACCTTC.

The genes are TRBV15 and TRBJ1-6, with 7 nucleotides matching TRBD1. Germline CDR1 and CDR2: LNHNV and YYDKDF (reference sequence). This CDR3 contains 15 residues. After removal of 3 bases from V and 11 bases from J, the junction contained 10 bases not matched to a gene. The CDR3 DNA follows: TGTGCCACCAGCAGCCCCGGGACAGTTCGACCACCCCTCCACTTT. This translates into CATSSPGTVRPPLHF.

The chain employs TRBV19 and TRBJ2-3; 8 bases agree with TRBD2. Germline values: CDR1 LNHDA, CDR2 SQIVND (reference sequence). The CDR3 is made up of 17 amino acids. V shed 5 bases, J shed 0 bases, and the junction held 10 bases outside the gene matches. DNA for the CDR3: TGTGCCAGTAGTCCCCGGAGTAGCGGGACTAGCACAGATACGCAGTATTTT. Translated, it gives CASSPRSSGTSTDTQYF.

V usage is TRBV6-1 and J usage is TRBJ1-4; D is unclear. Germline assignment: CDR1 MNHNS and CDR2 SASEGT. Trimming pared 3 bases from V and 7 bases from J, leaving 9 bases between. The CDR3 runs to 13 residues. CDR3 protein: CASSDLVGEKLFF. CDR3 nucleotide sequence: TGTGCCAGCAGTGATCTGGTCGGTGAAAAACTGTTTTTT.

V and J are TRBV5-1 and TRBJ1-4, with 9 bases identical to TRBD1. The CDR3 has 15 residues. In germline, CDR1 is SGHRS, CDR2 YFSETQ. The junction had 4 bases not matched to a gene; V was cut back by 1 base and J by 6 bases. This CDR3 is CASSLSGQGYEKLFF. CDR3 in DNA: TGCGCCAGCAGCTTGTCGGGACAGGGCTATGAAAAACTGTTTTTT.

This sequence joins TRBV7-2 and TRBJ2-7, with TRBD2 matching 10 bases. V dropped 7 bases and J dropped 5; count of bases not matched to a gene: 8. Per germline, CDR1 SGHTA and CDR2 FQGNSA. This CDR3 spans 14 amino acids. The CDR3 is CASIPLAGLDEQYF. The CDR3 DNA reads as TGTGCCAGCATCCCACTAGCGGGGCTCGACGAGCAGTACTTC.

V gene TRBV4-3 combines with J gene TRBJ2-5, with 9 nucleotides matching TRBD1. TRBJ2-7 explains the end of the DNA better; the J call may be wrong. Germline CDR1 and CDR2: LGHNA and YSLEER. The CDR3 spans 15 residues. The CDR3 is CASSQVPGQGYEQYF. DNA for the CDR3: TGCGCCAGCAGCCAAGTACCGGGACAGGGCTACGAGCAGTACTTC.

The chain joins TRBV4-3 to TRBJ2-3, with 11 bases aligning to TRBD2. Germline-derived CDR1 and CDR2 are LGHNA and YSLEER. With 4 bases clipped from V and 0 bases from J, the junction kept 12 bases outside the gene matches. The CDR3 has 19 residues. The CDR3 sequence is CASSRLLAGGPGSTDTQYF. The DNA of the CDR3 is TGCGCCAGCAGCCGTCTTTTAGCGGGGGGGCCGGGTAGCACAGATACGCAGTATTTT.

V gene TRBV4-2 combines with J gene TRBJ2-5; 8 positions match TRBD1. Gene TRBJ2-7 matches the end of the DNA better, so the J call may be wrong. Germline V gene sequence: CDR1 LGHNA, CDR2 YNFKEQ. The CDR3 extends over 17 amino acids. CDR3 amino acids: CASSRQAGTGLSYEQYF. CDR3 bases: TGTGCCAGCAGCCGTCAAGCCGGGACAGGCCTCTCCTACGAGCAGTACTTC.

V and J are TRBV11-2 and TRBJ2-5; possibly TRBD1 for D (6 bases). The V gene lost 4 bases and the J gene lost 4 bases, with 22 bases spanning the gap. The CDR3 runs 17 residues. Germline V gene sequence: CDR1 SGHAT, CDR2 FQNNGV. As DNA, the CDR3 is TGTGCCAGCAGCTCCCGTCCGAACAGGGTAATTGGAGAGACCCAGTACTTC. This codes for CASSSRPNRVIGETQYF.

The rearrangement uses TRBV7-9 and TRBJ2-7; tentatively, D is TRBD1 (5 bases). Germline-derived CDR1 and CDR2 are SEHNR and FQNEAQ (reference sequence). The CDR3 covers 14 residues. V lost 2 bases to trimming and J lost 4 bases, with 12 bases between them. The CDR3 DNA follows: TGTGCCAGCAGCTTACAAGGGGTTTGGTACGAGCAGTACTTC. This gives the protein CASSLQGVWYEQYF.

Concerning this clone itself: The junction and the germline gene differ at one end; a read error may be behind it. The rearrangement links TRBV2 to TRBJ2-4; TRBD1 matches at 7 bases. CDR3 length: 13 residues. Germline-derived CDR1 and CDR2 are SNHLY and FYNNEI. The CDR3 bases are TGTGCCACCTCCGGGACAGCAAAAAACAGTCAGTACTTC. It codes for CATSGTAKNSQYF.

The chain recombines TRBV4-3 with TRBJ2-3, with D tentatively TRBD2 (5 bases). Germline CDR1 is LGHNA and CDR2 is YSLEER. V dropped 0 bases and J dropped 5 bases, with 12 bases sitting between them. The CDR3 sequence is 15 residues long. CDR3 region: CASSQDTLGRDTQYF. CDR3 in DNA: TGCGCCAGCAGCCAAGATACACTAGGTAGAGATACGCAGTATTTT.

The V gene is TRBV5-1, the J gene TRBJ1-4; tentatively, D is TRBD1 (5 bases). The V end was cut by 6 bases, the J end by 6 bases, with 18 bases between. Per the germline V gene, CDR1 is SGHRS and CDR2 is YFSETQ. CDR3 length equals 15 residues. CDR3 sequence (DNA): TGCGCCAGCAACGGTGGGGCAGGGCTGGATGAAAAACTGTTTTTT. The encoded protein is CASNGGAGLDEKLFF. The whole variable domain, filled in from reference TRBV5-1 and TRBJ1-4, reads KAGVTQTPRYLIKTRGQQVTLSCSPISGHRSVSWYQQTPGQGLQFLFEYFSETQRNKGNFPGRFSGRQFSNSRSEMNVSTLELGDSALYLCASNGGAGLDEKLFFGSGTQLSVL.

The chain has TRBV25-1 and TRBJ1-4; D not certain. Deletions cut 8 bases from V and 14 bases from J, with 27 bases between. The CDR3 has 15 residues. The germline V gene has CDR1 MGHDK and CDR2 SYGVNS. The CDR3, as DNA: TGTGCCAGCCCCATCGAGGGCCTAACGGCCTTACCTCTGTTTTTT. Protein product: CASPIEGLTALPLFF.

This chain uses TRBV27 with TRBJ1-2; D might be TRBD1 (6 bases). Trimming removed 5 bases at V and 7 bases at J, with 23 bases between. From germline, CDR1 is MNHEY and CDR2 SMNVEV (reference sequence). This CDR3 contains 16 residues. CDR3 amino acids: CASSPQDRIKVPGYTF. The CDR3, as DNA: TGTGCCAGCAGTCCCCAGGACAGAATTAAGGTGCCTGGCTACACCTTC.

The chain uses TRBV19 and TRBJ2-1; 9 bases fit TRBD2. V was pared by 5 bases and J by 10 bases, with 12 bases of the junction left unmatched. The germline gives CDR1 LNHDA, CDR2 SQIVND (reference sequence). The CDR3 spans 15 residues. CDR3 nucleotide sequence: TGTGCCAGTAGTTTCCCTGGCGGGGGGGCCTGGGAGCAGTTCTTC. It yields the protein CASSFPGGGAWEQFF.

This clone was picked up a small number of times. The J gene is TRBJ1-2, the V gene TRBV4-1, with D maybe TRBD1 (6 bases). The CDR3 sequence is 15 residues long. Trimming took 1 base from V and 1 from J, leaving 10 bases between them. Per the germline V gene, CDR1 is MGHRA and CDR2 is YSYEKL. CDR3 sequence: CASSQVQGLNYGYTF. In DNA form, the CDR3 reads TGCGCCAGCAGCCAAGTCCAGGGGCTTAACTATGGCTACACCTTC.